One sample yielded the 27 T cell receptor beta chains listed below, sequenced in a study of blood T cell repertoires in COVID-19. The assay was immunoSEQ multiplex PCR, and TCRdb's table has in-frame clones only and misses some. The sample holds fewer than 300,000 clones, 90% seen once. The sequencing sample was made of PBMCs or T cells enriched from blood (not recorded which). Receptor source: a woman aged 25 to 39 who had recovered from COVID-19.

CDR3 sequence (DNA): TGTGCCAGCAGTTTCGAACAGAGCTCCTACAATGAGCAGTTCTTC. Its translation: CASSFEQSSYNEQFF. This sequence joins TRBV28 and TRBJ2-1; D remains unclear. V was pared by 3 bases and J by 0 bases, with 9 bases between. Germline CDR1 and CDR2: MDHEN and SYDVKM. This CDR3 is built from 15 residues. Supplemented by reference TRBV28 and TRBJ2-1, the full variable domain reads DVKVTQSSRYLVKRTGEKVFLECVQDMDHENMFWYRQDPGLGLRLIYFSYDVKMKEKGDIPEGYSVSREKKERFSLILESASTNQTSMYLCASSFEQSSYNEQFFGPGTRLTVL.

The CDR3 loop reads CASSSRDRWYSPLHF. CDR3 in DNA: TGTGCCAGCAGTAGCCGGGACAGATGGTATTCACCCCTCCACTTT. The genes are TRBV28 and TRBJ1-6, with 7 bases fitting TRBD1. The J segment lost 8 bases and the V segment lost 5 bases, leaving 9 bases of the junction unmatched. CDR3 length equals 15 residues. Germline CDR1 MDHEN, CDR2 SYDVKM.

The gene calls are TRBV27 and TRBJ2-7; 12 nucleotides line up with TRBD2. Trimming removed 6 bases from V and 0 bases from J; junction bases left unmatched: 6. Germline values: CDR1 MNHEY, CDR2 SMNVEV (reference sequence). The length of the CDR3 is 16 residues. This CDR3 reads CASRGTTSGGSYEQYF. For the CDR3, the DNA is TGTGCCAGCAGGGGAACGACTAGCGGGGGCTCCTACGAGCAGTACTTC.

The chain couples TRBV29-1 to TRBJ1-5, with D possibly being TRBD1 (6 bases). This CDR3 contains 13 residues. Germline values: CDR1 SQVTM, CDR2 ANQGSEA. The germline V and J ends were trimmed by 6 bases and 3 bases, with 12 bases remaining between them. CDR3 region: CSVTTGSNQPQHF. CDR3 DNA sequence: TGCAGCGTGACAACAGGGTCCAATCAGCCCCAGCATTTT.

V and J are TRBV29-1 and TRBJ2-2, with unresolved D. The CDR3 is 13 residues long. The ends were cut back, 3 bases at V and 2 bases at J, with 7 bases in the middle. Looked up from germline, CDR1 is SQVTM and CDR2 is ANQGSEA. The CDR3 protein is CSVDRSNTGELFF. CDR3 DNA: TGCAGCGTTGACAGAAGTAACACCGGGGAGCTGTTTTTT.

The chain recombines TRBV5-6 with TRBJ2-5, with TRBD1 identical over 7 bases. CDR3 length: 15 residues. CDR1 and CDR2 (germline): SGHDT, YYEEEE. V trimming: 5 bases; J trimming: 0 bases; junction bases outside the gene matches: 7. The CDR3, as DNA: TGTGCCAGCAGTTACCGACAGGGTAACCAAGAGACCCAGTACTTC. Amino acid sequence: CASSYRQGNQETQYF.

The CDR3 sequence: CASSRTSGAYEQYF. The CDR3 nucleotides are TGCGCCAGCAGCCGGACTAGCGGGGCCTACGAGCAGTACTTC. The gene calls are TRBV4-3 and TRBJ2-7, with 12 bases matching TRBD2. The CDR3 is made up of 14 amino acids. CDR1 and CDR2 (germline): LGHNA, YSLEER. J lost 2 bases, V lost 4 bases, and 0 bases had no gene match.

This chain uses TRBV10-3 with TRBJ1-1; no clear D gene. Trimming left V 7 bases short and J 0 bases short, with 9 bases between. CDR1 is ENHRY, CDR2 SYGVKD, per germline. The CDR3 is made up of 13 amino acids. CDR3 in amino acids: CAIMGSMNTEAFF. The DNA for the CDR3 is TGTGCCATCATGGGCAGCATGAACACTGAAGCTTTCTTT.

J is TRBJ2-7 and V is TRBV9, with TRBD2 matching 9 bases. Germline CDR1 reads SGDLS; CDR2 reads YYNGEE. V was pared by 3 bases and J by 3 bases, with 7 bases of the junction left unmatched. The CDR3 sequence is 15 residues long. In DNA form, the CDR3 reads TGTGCCAGCAGCGGCGCGGCGACTAGCGGCTACGAGCAGTACTTC. Protein sequence: CASSGAATSGYEQYF.

V is TRBV28 and J is TRBJ1-2; 7 positions match TRBD1. The V segment lost 1 base and the J segment 3 bases; nucleotides outside the gene matches: 5. The CDR3 covers 15 residues. Germline V gene lookup returns CDR1 MDHEN and CDR2 SYDVKM. This CDR3 reads CASSLSFGQDYGYTF. CDR3 nucleotides: TGTGCCAGCAGTTTATCCTTCGGACAGGACTATGGCTACACCTTC.

The CDR3 loop reads CASSLSSGFGTRNEQFF. The CDR3 DNA sequence: TGTGCCAGCAGTTTGTCATCCGGGTTTGGAACAAGGAATGAGCAGTTCTTC. This chain links TRBV28 with TRBJ2-1; D is unresolved. V was clipped by 3 bases and J by 7 bases, with 22 bases between them. The V gene's germline CDR1 is MDHEN and CDR2 SYDVKM. The CDR3 has 17 amino acids.

The chain joins TRBV2 to TRBJ2-1, with 9 bases aligning to TRBD2. In germline, CDR1 is SNHLY, CDR2 FYNNEI. This CDR3 spans 15 amino acids. After removal of 5 bases from V and 5 bases from J, the junction contained 7 bases not matched to a gene. The CDR3 region has the DNA TGTGCCAGCAGTTCGACTAGCGGAAGAAACAATGAGCAGTTCTTC. Translation gives CASSSTSGRNNEQFF.

V and J are TRBV5-8 and TRBJ2-7; TRBD1 agrees at 9 bases. CDR3 size: 14 residues. The germline V gene encodes CDR1 SGHTS and CDR2 YDEGEE. J was trimmed by 2 bases and V by 4 bases; bases with no gene match: 4. The CDR3 loop reads CASSRDRATYEQYF. The CDR3 DNA is TGTGCCAGCAGCAGGGACAGGGCAACCTACGAGCAGTACTTC.

The rearrangement uses TRBV7-9 and TRBJ2-6; 8 nucleotides agree with TRBD1. The germline V gene has CDR1 SEHNR and CDR2 FQNEAQ (reference sequence). The CDR3 loop spans 19 amino acids. The V gene end was trimmed by 2 bases and the J gene end by 1 base; junction bases not matched to a gene: 10. CDR3 amino acids: CASSLSRGRDLSGANVLTF. In DNA form, the CDR3 reads TGTGCCAGCAGCTTAAGCAGGGGGCGCGATTTATCTGGGGCCAACGTCCTGACTTTC.

The V gene is TRBV7-3, the J gene TRBJ2-5; 7 nucleotides align to TRBD2. Germline CDR1 reads SGHTA; CDR2 reads FQGTGA. The V gene end was trimmed by 2 bases and the J gene end by 3 bases; junction bases not matched to a gene: 6. The CDR3 has 15 amino acids. CDR3 region: CASSLGGRAEETQYF. CDR3 DNA: TGTGCCAGCAGCTTAGGAGGGAGGGCCGAAGAGACCCAGTACTTC.

In this sample, this clone turned up once. The chain couples TRBV11-2 to TRBJ2-5; 11 bases agree with TRBD2. Germline CDR1 SGHAT, CDR2 FQNNGV. The CDR3 has 17 amino acids. V lost 1 base to trimming and J lost 2 bases; unmatched junction nucleotides: 6. The CDR3 sequence: CASSLVFGTSGQETQYF. The DNA of the CDR3 is TGTGCCAGCAGCTTAGTCTTTGGGACTAGCGGACAAGAGACCCAGTACTTC. The full variable domain, with the rest looked up from reference TRBV11-2 and TRBJ2-5, is EAGVAQSPRYKIIEKRQSVAFWCNPISGHATLYWYQQILGQGPKLLIQFQNNGVVDDSQLPKDRFSAERLKGVDSTLKIQPAKLEDSAVYLCASSLVFGTSGQETQYFGPGTRLLVL.

This chain links TRBV28 with TRBJ1-2, with 8 bases aligning to TRBD1. CDR3 size: 14 residues. CDR1 MDHEN and CDR2 SYDVKM come from the germline V gene. The V gene end was trimmed by 5 bases and the J gene end by 3 bases; junction bases not matched to a gene: 5. CDR3 in DNA: TGTGCCAGCAGTACCCGGACAGGGTACTATGGCTACACCTTC. It yields the protein CASSTRTGYYGYTF.

The J gene is TRBJ1-5, the V gene TRBV27; D unclear. Deletions cut 3 bases from V and 1 base from J, with 7 bases between. Per the germline V gene, CDR1 is MNHEY and CDR2 is SMNVEV (reference sequence). The CDR3 covers 14 residues. The CDR3: CASSFSGSNQPQHF. In DNA form, the CDR3 reads TGTGCCAGCAGTTTTTCGGGGAGCAATCAGCCCCAGCATTTT.

This chain uses TRBV18 with TRBJ1-1; 9 bases align to TRBD1. Germline-derived CDR1 and CDR2 are KGHSH and LQKENI. The CDR3 runs to 16 residues. Trimming took 2 bases from V and 1 from J; bases not matched to a gene: 5. The CDR3 reads CASSPSMDRGNTEAFF. CDR3 DNA sequence: TGTGCCAGCTCACCATCGATGGACAGGGGGAACACTGAAGCTTTCTTT. Full variable domain (outside the CDR3, taken from reference TRBV18 and TRBJ1-1): NAGVMQNPRHLVRRRGQEARLRCSPMKGHSHVYWYRQLPEEGLKFMVYLQKENIIDESGMPKERFSAEFPKEGPSILRIQQVVRGDSAAYFCASSPSMDRGNTEAFFGQGTRLTVV.

This chain joins TRBV5-6 and TRBJ1-6; no firm D call. Germline V gene lookup returns CDR1 SGHDT and CDR2 YYEEEE. The CDR3 has 14 residues. Trimming took off 2 bases at V and 10 bases at J, with 13 bases between the two ends. CDR3 amino acids: CASSFGEGPSPLHF. Written as DNA, the CDR3 is TGTGCCAGCAGCTTCGGGGAGGGCCCGTCACCCCTCCACTTT. Filled out from reference TRBV5-6 and TRBJ1-6, the complete variable domain reads DAGVTQSPTHLIKTRGQQVTLRCSPKSGHDTVSWYQQALGQGPQFIFQYYEEEERQRGNFPDRFSGHQFPNYSSELNVNALLLGDSALYLCASSFGEGPSPLHFGNGTRLTVT.

The chain couples TRBV7-9 to TRBJ2-3, with TRBD2 matching over 8 bases. The CDR3 extends over 19 amino acids. After removal of 4 bases from V and 3 bases from J, the junction contained 18 bases not matched to a gene. Looked up from germline, CDR1 is SEHNR and CDR2 is FQNEAQ (reference sequence). In DNA, the CDR3 is TGTGCCAGCAGCTCAAAATGGGAAACCGAGCGGGAGTGGACAGATACGCAGTATTTT. It encodes CASSSKWETEREWTDTQYF.

The chain employs TRBV5-1 and TRBJ2-7; D is undetermined. Trimming pared 5 bases from V and 5 bases from J, leaving 14 bases between. Germline V lookup: CDR1 SGHRS, CDR2 YFSETQ. CDR3 size: 13 residues. CDR3 region: CASRGDSVHEQYF. In DNA, the CDR3 is TGCGCCAGCAGAGGAGACTCCGTACACGAGCAGTACTTC.

The chain combines TRBV10-2 with TRBJ2-7, with TRBD1 as a possible D gene (6 bases). Trimming left V 6 bases short and J 3 bases short, with 12 bases between. In germline, CDR1 is WSHSY, CDR2 SAAADI. The CDR3 consists of 13 residues. The CDR3 sequence: CASRTGTVYEQYF. CDR3 sequence (DNA): TGCGCCAGCAGAACAGGGACGGTCTACGAGCAGTACTTC.

This rearrangement joins TRBV3-1 (or the pseudogene TRBV3-2) to TRBJ1-1; D remains ambiguous. There are 14 residues in the CDR3. CDR1 is LGHDT and CDR2 is YNNKEL in the germline V gene (reference sequence). V dropped 4 bases and J dropped 11 bases, with 20 bases sitting between them. The CDR3 region is CASSLNRGGSGAFF. The CDR3 DNA reads as TGTGCCAGCAGCCTCAATCGGGGAGGGTCGGGTGCTTTCTTT.

The rearrangement links TRBV19 to TRBJ2-7; TRBD1 matches 9 bases. Germline trimming cut 5 bases from V and 6 bases from J; bases unmatched to any gene: 8. The CDR3 consists of 14 residues. CDR1 and CDR2 (germline): LNHDA, SQIVND (reference sequence). The CDR3 is CASSLPGTGREQYF. Written as DNA, the CDR3 is TGTGCCAGTAGTCTTCCCGGGACAGGGCGCGAGCAGTACTTC.

This clone occurred once. The chain combines TRBV5-1 with TRBJ2-1, with no clear D. V lost 5 bases, J lost 8 bases, and 17 bases lay in between. Per germline, CDR1 SGHRS and CDR2 YFSETQ. The CDR3 is 14 amino acids. DNA for the CDR3: TGCGCCAGCAGTAAGGAGTACACCTCCGATGAGCAGTTCTTC. The encoded protein is CASSKEYTSDEQFF.

The genes are TRBV9 and TRBJ2-3; D is perhaps TRBD2 (5 bases). The germline V and J ends were trimmed by 0 bases and 1 base, with 9 bases remaining between them. This CDR3 contains 15 residues. Germline values: CDR1 SGDLS, CDR2 YYNGEE. Written as DNA, the CDR3 is TGTGCCAGCAGCGTAGGAGGGATTCGCACAGATACGCAGTATTTT. Translation: CASSVGGIRTDTQYF.